This T cell receptor beta chain emerged from a study of control samples from healthy donors and cancer patients. CDR3 length: 18 amino acids. Germline lookup yields CDR1 MNHNY and CDR2 SVGAGI (reference sequence). Trimming took 5 bases from V and 2 from J; bases not matched to a gene: 13. Sequencing was performed with immunoSEQ multiplex PCR; in TCRdb, only in-frame clones are kept and a portion is missing. Of some 140,000 clones listed, approximately 93% are singletons. V usage is TRBV6-6 and J usage is TRBJ2-3; 10 nucleotides match TRBD2. Sequencing used blood. This clonotype originated in a man aged 35-49 years in good health. The CDR3 sequence is CASSLSSGGPLNTDTQYF. The CDR3 bases are TGTGCCAGCAGTCTCTCTAGCGGGGGTCCTTTGAACACAGATACGCAGTATTTT.